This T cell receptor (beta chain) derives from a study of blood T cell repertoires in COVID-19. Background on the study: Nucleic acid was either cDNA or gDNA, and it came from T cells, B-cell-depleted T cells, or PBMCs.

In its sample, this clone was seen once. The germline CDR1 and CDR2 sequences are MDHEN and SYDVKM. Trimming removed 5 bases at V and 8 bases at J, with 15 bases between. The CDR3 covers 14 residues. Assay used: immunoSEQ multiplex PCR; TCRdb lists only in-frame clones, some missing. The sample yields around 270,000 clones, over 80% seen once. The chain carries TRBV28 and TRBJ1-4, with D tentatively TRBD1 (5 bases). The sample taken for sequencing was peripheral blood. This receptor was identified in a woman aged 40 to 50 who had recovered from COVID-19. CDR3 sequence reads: CASSLVFPGEKLFF. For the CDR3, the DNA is TGTGCCAGCAGTCTCGTTTTTCCAGGGGAAAAACTGTTTTTT.